The rows below give T cell receptor beta chains drawn from one sample of a study of T-cell memory formation after mild COVID-19. One entry per CDR3 protein results from TCRdb running MiXCR on the 5' RACE reads. The data hold some 600,000 distinct CDR3 sequences, with around 15% observed a single time. The sample comprised PBMCs or a T cell subset sorted from them (not recorded which). All receptors derive from an adult woman who had mild COVID-19 (a few samples of this study predate the infection). Cell type and time point are not known. The CDR3 runs from the conserved cysteine through the conserved F or W. The D gene is left open where the match is weak. Size is omitted from some rows. Given values are once, few, many or a class for expanded clones.

NA	TRBV3-1	few	TRBJ2-7	TGTGCCAGCAGCCATGCTCACCCAGGCTTCCTCTACGAGCAGTACTTC	CASSHAHPGFLYEQYF
NA	TRBV10-3	NA	TRBJ1-1	TGTGCCATCACCACCTCCCGCTTTTCGGACACTGAAGCTTTCTTT	CAITTSRFSDTEAFF
NA	TRBV6-2/TRBV6-3	few	TRBJ2-3	TGTGCCAGCAGTTATCCCCTTAGCCGTGGAGCTCCGGATACGCAGTATTTT	CASSYPLSRGAPDTQYF
NA	TRBV7-8	NA	TRBJ1-2	TGTGCCAGCAGCCCCCACCGCCTCACCCGATCTAACTATGGCTACACCTTC	CASSPHRLTRSNYGYTF
NA	TRBV7-9	NA	TRBJ2-1	TGTGCCAGCACCTACTCTCCACACGATGAGCAGTTCTTC	CASTYSPHDEQFF
NA	TRBV3-1	NA	TRBJ2-7	TGTGCCAGCAGCCAAGGCGGACCCCCTTTGGGGCAGTACTTC	CASSQGGPPLGQYF
TRBD1	TRBV5-1	NA	TRBJ1-1	TGCGCCAGCTTCCCGGGACAGGGTGAGAACACTGAAGCTTTCTTT	CASFPGQGENTEAFF
TRBD1	TRBV6-5	few	TRBJ1-5	TGTGCCAGCAGTCTAAGCCCGACAGGGGGGGCATATAGCAATCAGCCCCAGCATTTT	CASSLSPTGGAYSNQPQHF
NA	TRBV3-1	NA	TRBJ1-1	TGTGCCAGCAGCCGACGGGGGCAAGACACTGAAGCTTTCTTT	CASSRRGQDTEAFF
NA	TRBV30	NA	TRBJ2-3	TGTGCCTGGGGGATTGGAGCCCCAGATACGCAGTATTTT	CAWGIGAPDTQYF
NA	TRBV5-1	NA	TRBJ1-1	TGCGCCAGCAGCTTGGTTGGTGTCGTCAGCACTGAAGCTTTCTTT	CASSLVGVVSTEAFF
NA	TRBV3-1	NA	TRBJ1-2	TGTGCCAGCAGCCAAGAAGGGACATATGGCTACACCTTC	CASSQEGTYGYTF
NA	TRBV5-1	many	TRBJ2-7	TGCGCCAGCAGTGTCGGAGGTACCTACGAGCAGTACTTC	CASSVGGTYEQYF
TRBD1	TRBV5-1	NA	TRBJ2-5	TGCGCCAGCAGCTTGCAGCAGGGGGCAGGGGAGACCCAGTACTTC	CASSLQQGAGETQYF
NA	TRBV4-2	NA	TRBJ1-3	TGTGCCAGCAGCCAAGAGAAGGTGCGGAGGACCATATATTTT	CASSQEKVRRTIYF
TRBD2	TRBV6-2/TRBV6-3	few	TRBJ2-2	TGTGCCAGCAGTAGGGGACTAGCGGGGGGCTACAACACCGGGGAGCTGTTTTTT	CASSRGLAGGYNTGELFF
TRBD1	TRBV5-4	few	TRBJ1-1	TGTGCCAGCAGCTTGGGACAGGGGATTTTAGCTGAAGCTTTCTTT	CASSLGQGILAEAFF
NA	TRBV7-2	few	TRBJ1-1	TGTGCCAGCACCCCCCCCTCGAACACTGAAGCTTTCTTT	CASTPPSNTEAFF